This T cell receptor beta chain was sequenced during a study of T cell changes during pregnancy in multiple sclerosis. Only in-frame clones appear in the TCRdb table, and some are missing; sequencing was by immunoSEQ multiplex PCR. Of about 51,000 clones listed, roughly 92% are singletons. CDR3 length: 15 amino acids. Looked up from germline, CDR1 is SNHLY and CDR2 is FYNNEI. The V and J ends lost 1 base and 4 bases, in that order; junction bases with no gene match: 4. The count of this clone is one. Source: CD4+ T cells from peripheral blood mononuclear cells, taken in the third trimester of pregnancy. J is TRBJ2-7 and V is TRBV2, with 10 bases matching TRBD1. The receptor comes from a female donor with multiple sclerosis, enrolled in a pregnancy study. CDR3 nucleotide sequence: TGTGCCAGCAGTGAAGGGGGACAGGGGCGGTACGAGCAGTACTTC. It specifies CASSEGGQGRYEQYF.